This is a list of T cell receptor beta chains from one sample in a study of blood T cell repertoires in COVID-19. Produced via immunoSEQ multiplex PCR; TCRdb's table is partial and in-frame only. This table has 95,000 or so clones, approximately 79% appearing once. The specimen sequenced was peripheral blood. These receptors all stem from a woman at least 80 years old with active or convalescent COVID-19. CDR3s include the opening cysteine and the closing phenylalanine or tryptophan. The D gene is left open where the match is weak. A row's size may be missing; if present it is once, few, many or a size class.

>.|TRBJ2-5|TRBV9|.
TGTGCCAGCAGCCTTGGGGGGAGTATAGGGGAGACCCAGTACTTC
CASSLGGSIGETQYF
>.|TRBJ2-1|TRBV6-6|TRBD2
TGTGCCAGCAGTTACTCTAGACTAGCGCCCTACAATGAGCAGTTCTTC
CASSYSRLAPYNEQFF
>.|TRBJ2-7|TRBV7-3|.
TGTGCCAGCAGCTCCAGTCGGGGGAGCGAGCAGTACTTC
CASSSSRGSEQYF
>.|TRBJ1-2|TRBV6-2/TRBV6-3|.
TGTGCCAGCAGTTACCCTGCAGGCCAGGGTGGCTACACCTTC
CASSYPAGQGGYTF
>.|TRBJ1-2|TRBV9|TRBD1
TGTGCCAGCAGCGGAGTGGGGCAGGGGGCTGCCTATGGCTACACCTTC
CASSGVGQGAAYGYTF
>.|TRBJ2-7|TRBV24-1|.
TGTGCCACCAGTGACTCTGACAGGAAAAGCTCCTACGAGCAGTACTTC
CATSDSDRKSSYEQYF
>once|TRBJ2-7|TRBV5-6|.
TGTGCCAGCAGCTTAGGACTTTCCTCCTACGAGCAGTACTTC
CASSLGLSSYEQYF
>.|TRBJ2-1|TRBV6-5|TRBD1
TGTGCCAGCAGCCGGGACAGGGGGGGCTACAATGAGCAGTTCTTC
CASSRDRGGYNEQFF
>few|TRBJ1-1|TRBV5-1|.
TGCGCCAGCAGCGGAGGAGACCCCATGAACACTGAAGCTTTCTTT
CASSGGDPMNTEAFF
>once|TRBJ2-3|TRBV6-2/TRBV6-3|TRBD2
TGTGCCAGCACCCCTTACGGGAGGGGGAGCACAGATACGCAGTATTTT
CASTPYGRGSTDTQYF
>.|TRBJ1-5|TRBV28|TRBD1
TGTGCCAGTTACAGGGGGAGCAATCAGCCCCAGCATTTT
CASYRGSNQPQHF
>.|TRBJ1-4|TRBV30|TRBD1
TGTGCCCGCTCAGGGGGGACTAATGAAAAACTGTTTTTT
CARSGGTNEKLFF
>.|TRBJ1-3|TRBV2|.
TGTGCCAGCGGGCCTTCTCCACCCTCTGGAAACACCATATATTTT
CASGPSPPSGNTIYF
>.|TRBJ1-3|TRBV6-5|.
TGTGCCAGCAGTTACGGGTCAGGGGACGGAAACACCATATATTTT
CASSYGSGDGNTIYF
>.|TRBJ1-2|TRBV5-5|.
TGTGCCAGCAGCTTGGAGGGTACTACGGGGGGCTACACCTTC
CASSLEGTTGGYTF
>.|TRBJ1-1|TRBV7-8|.
TGTGCCAGCAGCTTAGGCATCCGAGTCACTGAAGCTTTCTTT
CASSLGIRVTEAFF
>.|TRBJ2-7|TRBV19|TRBD1
TGTGCCAGTAGTATCGCGATTGACAGGGGGGCCTACGAGCAGTACTTC
CASSIAIDRGAYEQYF
>.|TRBJ1-4|TRBV29-1|.
TGCAGCGCTGCGGGGACGGCAACTAATGAAAAACTGTTTTTT
CSAAGTATNEKLFF
>few|TRBJ2-7|TRBV30|.
TGTGCCTGGAGCCCTGGGACACTGGAGGACCACGAGCAGTACTTC
CAWSPGTLEDHEQYF
>.|TRBJ2-5|TRBV5-1|TRBD2
TGCGCCAGCTCTCTAGCGGGAGCTGAGACCCAGTACTTC
CASSLAGAETQYF
>.|TRBJ1-2|TRBV19|.
TGTGCCAGTACCCCCTCGGGGTCTAACTATGGCTACACCTTC
CASTPSGSNYGYTF
>.|TRBJ2-4|TRBV5-4|TRBD1
TGTGCCAGCAGCACCGACAGGGGGCTTGGCATTCAGTACTTC
CASSTDRGLGIQYF
>.|TRBJ2-2|TRBV5-1|TRBD2
TGCGCCAGCAGCTTGGGACCCGCGGGAGAGGCCGGGGAGCTGTTTTTT
CASSLGPAGEAGELFF
>.|TRBJ1-1|TRBV4-2|.
TGTGCCAGCAGCCAAGAATTACGGCCCGAGGTTAGGAACACTGAAGCTTTCTTT
CASSQELRPEVRNTEAFF
>.|TRBJ2-2|TRBV18|TRBD1
TGTGCCAGCTCCCTCATCCGGACAGGTGGCACCGGGGAGCTGTTTTTT
CASSLIRTGGTGELFF
>.|TRBJ1-5|TRBV6-5|TRBD1
TGTGCCACCGTGGACAGGGGGGTCGGAAATCAGCCCCAGCATTTT
CATVDRGVGNQPQHF
>.|TRBJ2-3|TRBV3-1/TRBV3-2|.
TGTGCCAGCAGCCAAGATTTGGCCACAGATACGCAGTATTTT
CASSQDLATDTQYF
>few|TRBJ2-7|TRBV27|.
TGTGCCAGCAGTTTAAAGGGACTGTCCTACGAGCAGTACTTC
CASSLKGLSYEQYF
>once|TRBJ1-5|TRBV19|TRBD1
TGTGCCAGTAGTGGGACAGGGTACGATCAGCCCCAGCATTTT
CASSGTGYDQPQHF
>.|TRBJ1-1|TRBV27|TRBD1
TGTGCCAGCAGTGCCGACCGGACAGGAAAAGGGTTGAACACTGAAGCTTTCTTT
CASSADRTGKGLNTEAFF
>.|TRBJ2-7|TRBV15|TRBD2
TGTGCCACCAGCAGAGATCCGGCGGGGGTCGAGCAGTACTTC
CATSRDPAGVEQYF
>.|TRBJ1-1|TRBV6-2/TRBV6-3|.
TGTGCCAGCAGTTACTCGGGGGGGAACACTGAAGCTTTCTTT
CASSYSGGNTEAFF
>.|TRBJ1-2|TRBV6-5|.
TGTGCCAGCAAGGGGTATGGCTACACCTTC
CASKGYGYTF
>.|TRBJ2-1|TRBV19|TRBD2
TGTGCCAGTAGTGCCCGACTAGCGGGAAACTACAATGAGCAGTTCTTC
CASSARLAGNYNEQFF
>.|TRBJ1-1|TRBV6-5|TRBD1
TGTGCCAGTACAGGGACAGCTATCACTGAAGCTTTCTTT
CASTGTAITEAFF
>.|TRBJ2-7|TRBV24-1|TRBD2
TGTGCCACCAGTGACACCGGACTAGCGGGAACCTACGAGCAGTACTTC
CATSDTGLAGTYEQYF
>.|TRBJ1-1|TRBV29-1|.
TGCAGCGTTGCACAGGGTGGAACTGAAGCTTTCTTT
CSVAQGGTEAFF
>.|TRBJ1-1|TRBV5-4|.
TGTGCCAGCAGCCCCGGGGTGTTCGGAACGCCTGAAGCTTTCTTT
CASSPGVFGTPEAFF
>.|TRBJ1-1|TRBV19|TRBD1
TGTGCCAGTACGGACAGGGGGAACACTGAAGCTTTCTTT
CASTDRGNTEAFF
>.|TRBJ1-2|TRBV19|.
TGTGCCAGTAGTACGAATACAGGAGGCTACACCTTC
CASSTNTGGYTF
>.|TRBJ1-4|TRBV27|.
TGTGCCAGCAGCCAGTGGAGGGGCGCGACTAATGAAAAACTGTTTTTT
CASSQWRGATNEKLFF
>.|TRBJ2-2|TRBV9|.
TGTGCCAGCAGCGTAGTCGGTGATCCGAACACCGGGGAGCTGTTTTTT
CASSVVGDPNTGELFF
>.|TRBJ2-7|TRBV4-2|TRBD1
TGTGCCAGCAGCCAAACGTCCGGGACAGGGGAGTACGAGCAGTACTTC
CASSQTSGTGEYEQYF